These 15 T cell receptor beta chains were all obtained from the same sample, sequenced in a study of blood T cell repertoires in COVID-19. Method: immunoSEQ multiplex PCR; TCRdb's copy keeps in-frame clones and lacks some. The table records 150,000 to 200,000 clones, 70% to 80% of them present only once. Sequences were obtained from peripheral blood. The receptors originated from an older woman with COVID-19, enrolled during active disease.

The chain links TRBV18 to TRBJ2-1, with a weak D call TRBD2 (6 bases). Germline assignment: CDR1 KGHSH and CDR2 LQKENI. This CDR3 region has 13 residues. The V gene lost 3 bases and the J gene lost 8 bases, with 11 bases spanning the gap. The CDR3 region has the DNA TGTGCCAGCTCACCGGGACTTCGCGATGAGCAGTTCTTC. The encoded protein is CASSPGLRDEQFF. Supplemented by reference TRBV18 and TRBJ2-1, the full variable domain reads NAGVMQNPRHLVRRRGQEARLRCSPMKGHSHVYWYRQLPEEGLKFMVYLQKENIIDESGMPKERFSAEFPKEGPSILRIQQVVRGDSAAYFCASSPGLRDEQFFGPGTRLTVL.

The V and J genes are TRBV4-1 and TRBJ2-5; 7 bases fit TRBD2. Germline V gene lookup returns CDR1 MGHRA and CDR2 YSYEKL. The CDR3 contains 17 residues. J lost 7 bases, V lost 0 bases, and 14 bases had no gene match. This chain's CDR3 is CASSQESRGAGRGTQYF. CDR3 nucleotide sequence: TGCGCCAGCAGCCAAGAATCCCGCGGAGCGGGGAGGGGGACCCAGTACTTC.

This chain joins TRBV10-2 and TRBJ1-2, with D possibly matching TRBD1 (6 bases). V lost 3 bases, J lost 8 bases, and 16 bases lay in between. This CDR3 has 14 amino acids. CDR1 is WSHSY and CDR2 is SAAADI in the germline V gene. The CDR3 DNA reads TGCGCCAGCAGTGACCAAAAACAGGGAAGGGGCTACACCTTC. Translated, it gives CASSDQKQGRGYTF.

This chain links TRBV7-9 with TRBJ2-2; D is undetermined. The CDR3 consists of 13 residues. Germline CDR1 and CDR2: SEHNR and FQNEAQ (reference sequence). V gave up 5 bases and J gave up 5 bases, with 9 bases separating them. CDR3: CASSALRTGELFF. CDR3 nucleotide sequence: TGTGCCAGCAGCGCCCTGAGGACCGGGGAGCTGTTTTTT.

The CDR3 loop reads CASSLQAKGNEQFF. DNA of the CDR3: TGTGCCAGCAGTTTACAGGCGAAGGGGAATGAGCAGTTCTTC. The V and J genes are TRBV27 and TRBJ2-1; perhaps TRBD1 as D (5 bases). The length of the CDR3 is 14 residues. The germline V gene encodes CDR1 MNHEY and CDR2 SMNVEV (reference sequence). With 2 bases removed from V and 7 bases from J, the gap between germline ends came to 12 bases.

The sample holds a few counts of this clone. The chain has TRBV11-2 and TRBJ2-5, with D possibly being TRBD1 (6 bases). This CDR3 has 15 residues. Trimming removed 1 base from V and 5 bases from J, with 14 bases in between. CDR1 is SGHAT and CDR2 is FQNNGV in the germline V gene. The CDR3 loop is CASSLGGLAWETQYF. DNA for the CDR3: TGTGCCAGCAGCTTAGGGGGGCTAGCCTGGGAGACCCAGTACTTC. Together with reference TRBV11-2 and TRBJ2-5, the CDR3 gives the full variable domain: EAGVAQSPRYKIIEKRQSVAFWCNPISGHATLYWYQQILGQGPKLLIQFQNNGVVDDSQLPKDRFSAERLKGVDSTLKIQPAKLEDSAVYLCASSLGGLAWETQYFGPGTRLLVL.

This chain's CDR3 is CASSLVSLPGGGSYNEQFF. CDR3 DNA sequence: TGTGCCAGCAGCTTAGTTTCGTTGCCAGGGGGCGGAAGCTACAATGAGCAGTTCTTC. The genes are TRBV7-2 and TRBJ2-1, with 8 bases fitting TRBD1. This CDR3 is 19 amino acids long. The J segment lost 3 bases and the V segment lost 1 base, leaving 14 bases of the junction unmatched. The germline gives CDR1 SGHTA, CDR2 FQGNSA. Filled out from reference TRBV7-2 and TRBJ2-1, the complete variable domain reads GAGVSQSPSNKVTEKGKDVELRCDPISGHTALYWYRQSLGQGLEFLIYFQGNSAPDKSGLPSDRFSAERTGGSVSTLTIQRTQQEDSAVYLCASSLVSLPGGGSYNEQFFGPGTRLTVL.

The rearrangement joins TRBV7-9 to TRBJ2-1, with 11 bases fitting TRBD2. The V segment lost 1 base and the J segment 6 bases; nucleotides outside the gene matches: 2. The CDR3 sequence is 15 residues long. Germline-derived CDR1 and CDR2 are SEHNR and FQNEAQ (reference sequence). Here the CDR3 reads CASSLEGLAANEQFF. CDR3 bases: TGTGCCAGCAGCTTAGAGGGACTAGCGGCCAATGAGCAGTTCTTC.

The chain links TRBV6-5 to TRBJ2-3; the D is unclear. This CDR3 is 14 amino acids long. V lost 4 bases to trimming and J lost 4 bases, with 12 bases between them. Germline V gene sequence: CDR1 MNHEY, CDR2 SVGAGI. The CDR3 nucleotides read TGTGCCAGCAGTTCCCGCCCGGTGGCAGATACGCAGTATTTT. This codes for CASSSRPVADTQYF.

The chain carries TRBV5-1 and TRBJ2-4, with 11 bases aligning to TRBD2. This CDR3 is built from 14 residues. V dropped 0 bases and J dropped 10; count of bases not matched to a gene: 3. The germline V gene encodes CDR1 SGHRS and CDR2 YFSETQ. CDR3 in DNA: TGCGCCAGCAGCTTGGAACTAGCGGGAGCGATTCAGTACTTC. Translated, it gives CASSLELAGAIQYF.

The CDR3 DNA is TGTGCCAGCAGCCTGAGATCGGGGGGATCCTACGAGCAGTACTTC. Amino acids: CASSLRSGGSYEQYF. The chain employs TRBV7-2 and TRBJ2-7, with 7 nucleotides matching TRBD2. This CDR3 comprises 15 residues. Trimming removed 5 bases from V and 1 base from J; junction bases left unmatched: 8. Germline-derived CDR1 and CDR2 are SGHTA and FQGNSA.

CDR3: CASSAGGSGYTF. CDR3 DNA sequence: TGTGCCAGCAGTGCAGGGGGCAGTGGCTACACCTTC. The V call is TRBV25-1, the J call TRBJ1-2; TRBD1 agrees at 8 bases. The V and J ends lost 4 bases and 7 bases, in that order; junction bases with no gene match: 2. The germline V gene encodes CDR1 MGHDK and CDR2 SYGVNS. CDR3 length: 12 residues.

V gene TRBV28 combines with J gene TRBJ2-7; D is perhaps TRBD1 (7 bases). The CDR3 has 15 amino acids. The V and J ends lost 4 bases and 0 bases respectively, with 13 bases between them. From germline, CDR1 is MDHEN and CDR2 SYDVKM. DNA of the CDR3: TGTGCCAGCAGTTATGGGGGGACAGTCTCCTACGAGCAGTACTTC. Its protein product is CASSYGGTVSYEQYF.

The chain recombines TRBV7-9 with TRBJ1-1, with 9 bases identical to TRBD1. Germline-derived CDR1 and CDR2 are SEHNR and FQNEAQ (reference sequence). V dropped 5 bases and J dropped 11; count of bases not matched to a gene: 6. This CDR3 has 12 amino acids. This CDR3 reads CASSHRDRVAFF. The DNA of the CDR3 is TGTGCCAGCAGCCACCGGGACAGGGTGGCTTTCTTT. The variable domain in full, completed from reference TRBV7-9 and TRBJ1-1, reads DTGVSQNPRHKITKRGQNVTFRCDPISEHNRLYWYRQTLGQGPEFLTYFQNEAQLEKSRLLSDRFSAERPKGSFSTLEIQRTEQGDSAMYLCASSHRDRVAFFGQGTRLTVV.

The chain carries TRBV7-9 and TRBJ1-6; 7 positions match TRBD1. The CDR3 has 17 amino acids. Germline V gene data show CDR1 as SEHNR and CDR2 as FQNEAQ (reference sequence). The junction had 11 bases not matched to a gene; V was cut back by 5 bases and J by 4 bases. CDR3 coding DNA: TGTGCCAGCAGCACCTTACAGGGGAGTGTATATAATTCACCCCTCCACTTT. This encodes CASSTLQGSVYNSPLHF.